The 23 T cell receptor beta chains listed next were all sequenced from one sample in a study of cytomegalovirus exposure and HLA in healthy donors. PCR amplification relied on 60 Vbeta primers (plus 13 Jbeta primers). TCRdb's table, derived via immunoSEQ multiplex PCR, lists solely in-frame clones and lacks some. This sample has approximately 140,000 clones; 78% occur once, and the top ten carry roughly 3%. Sequencing was carried out using PBMCs. These receptor sequences come from a male donor in good health and CMV-seronegative.

The chain has TRBV6-5 and TRBJ1-2; 7 nucleotides agree with TRBD1. Trimming at V came to 7 bases and at J to 4 bases, leaving 9 bases not matched to a gene. Germline V CDR1 and CDR2: MNHEY, SVGAGI. The CDR3 length is 14 residues. CDR3 amino acids: CASNPQGRGYGYTF. The CDR3 DNA follows: TGTGCCAGCAACCCACAGGGGCGCGGCTATGGCTACACCTTC.

Only a few counts were recorded for this clone. The rearrangement uses TRBV10-2 and TRBJ2-7, with TRBD1 identical over 10 bases. The V and J ends lost 2 bases and 6 bases, in that order; junction bases with no gene match: 7. CDR3 length: 15 amino acids. CDR1 is WSHSY, CDR2 SAAADI, per germline. The CDR3 reads CASSEPGQGFGEQYF. In DNA form, the CDR3 reads TGCGCCAGCAGTGAGCCGGGACAGGGGTTCGGCGAGCAGTACTTC.

J is TRBJ2-7 and V is TRBV19, with TRBD1 identical over 11 bases. This CDR3 contains 14 residues. The V gene end was trimmed by 7 bases and the J gene end by 6 bases; junction bases not matched to a gene: 8. Germline V gives CDR1 LNHDA, CDR2 SQIVND (reference sequence). For the CDR3, the DNA is TGTGCCAGTACCAACCCCGGGACAGGGGGCGAGCAGTACTTC. The encoded protein is CASTNPGTGGEQYF.

The count of this clone is one. The chain carries TRBV7-3 and TRBJ1-1; D unclear. The CDR3 runs to 13 residues. Germline values: CDR1 SGHTA, CDR2 FQGTGA. V lost 1 base to trimming and J lost 5 bases, with 8 bases between them. CDR3 sequence reads: CASSLIGRTEAFF. The CDR3, as DNA: TGTGCCAGCAGCTTAATCGGGAGGACTGAAGCTTTCTTT.

This chain joins TRBV5-4 and TRBJ2-7, with D perhaps matching TRBD2 (5 bases). This CDR3 region has 18 residues. The germline V and J ends were trimmed by 4 bases and 3 bases, with 26 bases remaining between them. Germline V CDR1 and CDR2: SGHNT, YYREEE (reference sequence). CDR3 in DNA: TGTGCCAGCAGCACCTCTAGAGAGGGAGTTGGGTCCTACTACGAGCAGTACTTC. Translating gives CASSTSREGVGSYYEQYF.

The chain links TRBV30 to TRBJ1-3; 9 bases agree with TRBD1. The V gene's germline CDR1 is GTSNPN and CDR2 SVGIG (reference sequence). The CDR3 covers 16 residues. With 2 bases clipped from V and 0 bases from J, the junction kept 5 bases outside the gene matches. In DNA, the CDR3 is TGTGCCTGGAGTCGGGACAGGGCCCTCTCTGGAAACACCATATATTTT. Its protein is CAWSRDRALSGNTIYF.

The chain carries TRBV6-5 and TRBJ1-5; possibly TRBD1 for D (5 bases). The length of the CDR3 is 13 residues. V was shortened by 2 bases and J by 4 bases, with 6 bases between the two germline ends. The germline V gene encodes CDR1 MNHEY and CDR2 SVGAGI. For the CDR3, the DNA is TGTGCCAGCAGTTACGACAGAAATCAGCCCCAGCATTTT. This codes for CASSYDRNQPQHF.

V usage is TRBV7-8 and J usage is TRBJ2-3; D possibly corresponds to TRBD2 (6 bases). Germline V gene data show CDR1 as SGHVS and CDR2 as FQNEAQ. V was cut by 0 bases and J by 6 bases, with 7 bases left in between. CDR3 length equals 13 residues. Written as DNA, the CDR3 is TGTGCCAGCAGCTTAGCAGGGAGGGATACGCAGTATTTT. It yields the protein CASSLAGRDTQYF.

This clone was seen just once. The chain uses TRBV15 and TRBJ2-5; 12 bases map to TRBD1. The CDR3 contains 17 residues. V shed 3 bases, J shed 5 bases, and the junction held 10 bases outside the gene matches. Germline V lookup: CDR1 LNHNV, CDR2 YYDKDF (reference sequence). CDR3 coding DNA: TGTGCCACCAGCAGTATCCGGGACAGGGGGCTTTTGGAGACCCAGTACTTC. Protein sequence: CATSSIRDRGLLETQYF. Filled out from reference TRBV15 and TRBJ2-5, the complete variable domain reads DAMVIQNPRYQVTQFGKPVTLSCSQTLNHNVMYWYQQKSSQAPKLLFHYYDKDFNNEADTPDNFQSRRPNTSFCFLDIRSPGLGDTAMYLCATSSIRDRGLLETQYFGPGTRLLVL.

J is TRBJ2-7 and V is TRBV6-1, with 9 positions matching TRBD2. V gave up 3 bases and J gave up 2 bases; unmatched junction bases: 5. Germline CDR1 is MNHNS and CDR2 is SASEGT. The CDR3 contains 15 residues. The CDR3 protein is CASSDGAGGPYEQYF. The CDR3 DNA is TGTGCCAGCAGTGACGGGGCGGGGGGGCCCTACGAGCAGTACTTC.

J is TRBJ2-7 and V is TRBV27, with TRBD1 matching over 7 bases. J was trimmed by 6 bases and V by 8 bases; bases with no gene match: 10. Germline V gene sequence: CDR1 MNHEY, CDR2 SMNVEV (reference sequence). The CDR3 length is 13 residues. The CDR3: CASWPGDSPEQYF. CDR3 coding DNA: TGTGCCAGCTGGCCCGGGGACAGCCCCGAGCAGTACTTC.

The V and J genes are TRBV6-1 and TRBJ2-2, with 9 bases fitting TRBD2. The germline V gene encodes CDR1 MNHNS and CDR2 SASEGT. Trimming removed 5 bases from V and 3 bases from J; junction bases left unmatched: 1. The CDR3 covers 14 residues. CDR3 sequence reads: CASSRTSDTGELFF. For the CDR3, the DNA is TGTGCCAGCAGTAGGACTAGCGACACCGGGGAGCTGTTTTTT.

The genes are TRBV5-1 and TRBJ2-3, with 11 bases identical to TRBD1. The CDR3 contains 16 residues. The germline V gene encodes CDR1 SGHRS and CDR2 YFSETQ. Trimming at V came to 2 bases and at J to 3 bases, leaving 5 bases not matched to a gene. CDR3 sequence reads: CASSFIGTGGTDTQYF. The CDR3 DNA sequence: TGCGCCAGCAGCTTCATCGGGACAGGGGGGACAGATACGCAGTATTTT.

J is TRBJ2-2 and V is TRBV7-3; 7 nucleotides match TRBD1. With 5 bases clipped from V and 0 bases from J, the junction kept 6 bases outside the gene matches. The CDR3 runs to 16 residues. The germline V gene encodes CDR1 SGHTA and CDR2 FQGTGA. The CDR3 region is CASSKRGPPNTGELFF. Written as DNA, the CDR3 is TGTGCCAGCAGCAAAAGGGGGCCCCCGAACACCGGGGAGCTGTTTTTT.

The V and J genes are TRBV7-8 and TRBJ2-1; 13 bases align to TRBD2. Trimming took 5 bases from V and 8 from J; bases not matched to a gene: 9. Per germline, CDR1 SGHVS and CDR2 FQNEAQ. This CDR3 has 16 amino acids. The CDR3 bases are TGTGCCAGCAGCGCAAGGACTAGCGGGAGTCGGGATGAGCAGTTCTTC. This sequence encodes CASSARTSGSRDEQFF.

In DNA form, the CDR3 reads TGTGCCGGTGACAGGGGGCGCGAGCAGTACTTC. It encodes CAGDRGREQYF. The rearrangement uses TRBV30 and TRBJ2-7, with TRBD1 identical over 10 bases. This CDR3 has 11 amino acids. The V and J ends lost 8 bases and 6 bases, in that order; junction bases with no gene match: 4. Germline V gene sequence: CDR1 GTSNPN, CDR2 SVGIG (reference sequence).

The J gene is TRBJ2-5, the V gene TRBV5-4; a weak D match, TRBD2 (6 bases). Germline V CDR1 and CDR2: SGHNT, YYREEE (reference sequence). The CDR3 spans 15 residues. V was clipped by 2 bases and J by 4 bases, with 15 bases between them. CDR3 protein: CASSFGQGGPETQYF. CDR3 DNA: TGTGCCAGCAGCTTCGGGCAGGGAGGCCCAGAGACCCAGTACTTC.

The chain carries TRBV30 and TRBJ2-1; possible D gene TRBD2, 5 bases. V lost 0 bases and J 6 bases, leaving 9 bases between the germline ends. Germline loops: CDR1 GTSNPN, CDR2 SVGIG (reference sequence). The CDR3 length is 13 residues. The CDR3 nucleotides read TGTGCCTGGAGTGTCGATGAGGGCAATGAGCAGTTCTTC. It encodes CAWSVDEGNEQFF. Full variable domain (rest looked up from reference TRBV30 and TRBJ2-1): SQTIHQWPATLVQPVGSPLSLECTVEGTSNPNLYWYRQAAGRGLQLLFYSVGIGQISSEVPQNLSASRPQDRQFILSSKKLLLSDSGFYLCAWSVDEGNEQFFGPGTRLTVL.

This clone is a singleton in its sample. This chain joins TRBV11-2 and TRBJ2-7, with D perhaps TRBD2 (6 bases). V was cut by 0 bases and J by 4 bases, with 25 bases left in between. The CDR3 totals 19 residues. CDR1 is SGHAT and CDR2 is FQNNGV in the germline V gene. This CDR3 is CASSLEDSLLAPWVYEQYF. CDR3 in DNA: TGTGCCAGCAGCTTAGAGGACTCCTTACTAGCTCCTTGGGTTTACGAGCAGTACTTC. Full variable domain (missing parts from reference TRBV11-2 and TRBJ2-7): EAGVAQSPRYKIIEKRQSVAFWCNPISGHATLYWYQQILGQGPKLLIQFQNNGVVDDSQLPKDRFSAERLKGVDSTLKIQPAKLEDSAVYLCASSLEDSLLAPWVYEQYFGPGTRLTVT.

The CDR3: CASSPLLDNTEAFF. As DNA, the CDR3 is TGTGCCAGCTCACCACTTCTAGATAACACTGAAGCTTTCTTT. V usage is TRBV18 and J usage is TRBJ1-1, with D unresolved. Germline-derived CDR1 and CDR2 are KGHSH and LQKENI. The CDR3 covers 14 residues. V lost 1 base and J lost 2, with 8 bases in between.

To note about this clone: A junction boundary mismatches the germline segment, possibly from a read error. V is TRBV9 and J is TRBJ1-5; weak D call: TRBD1 (5 bases). The V gene's germline CDR1 is SGDLS and CDR2 YYNGEE. The CDR3 loop spans 15 amino acids. CDR3 DNA sequence: TGTGCCAGCAGCGTTTCAGGGTATGGGAATCGGCCCCAGCATTTT. Translated: CASSVSGYGNRPQHF.

This clone was recorded only once. J is TRBJ2-1 and V is TRBV29-1; tentatively, D is TRBD2 (6 bases). The CDR3 sequence is 14 residues long. CDR1 is SQVTM and CDR2 is ANQGSEA in the germline V gene. The ends were cut back, 7 bases at V and 8 bases at J, with 21 bases in the middle. In nucleotides, the CDR3 is TGCAGCGGGGCCGGGGACTTGGTCTTGGATGAGCAGTTCTTC. Residues: CSGAGDLVLDEQFF.

This sequence joins TRBV5-1 and TRBJ2-4, with D perhaps TRBD2 (5 bases). The CDR3 has 19 residues. With 3 bases removed from V and 0 bases from J, the gap between germline ends came to 22 bases. The V gene's germline CDR1 is SGHRS and CDR2 YFSETQ. CDR3 loop: CASSSTLQLGRVAKNIQYF. The CDR3 DNA is TGCGCCAGCAGCTCAACACTACAACTAGGCCGAGTAGCCAAAAACATTCAGTACTTC.